This T cell receptor (beta chain) was sequenced in a study of blood T cell repertoires in COVID-19. Study context: Italy, Spain and the United States were the sources of the convalescent and acute COVID-19 samples.

Participants were aged roughly 18 to 90 years, lived in 20 to 30 US areas, and enrolled virtually. Which cohort a participant joined came from the clinical history participants gave. Authors' processing steps: Using reference gene primer amplification, nucleated cell counts were estimated. Here immunoSEQ multiplex PCR was the method, and the copy in TCRdb shows in-frame clones only, minus some. V, J and clone size derive from that table, while D and trimming were established from the DNA sequence. The table records fewer than 250,000 clones, 70% to 90% of them present only once. Germline V gene sequence: CDR1 KGHSH, CDR2 LQKENI. Trimming removed 2 bases from V and 6 bases from J, with 10 bases in between. This CDR3 spans 13 amino acids.

The chain joins TRBV18 to TRBJ1-2; tentatively, D is TRBD1 (6 bases). This clonotype originated in a woman in her forties or fifties with acute COVID-19. Sequencing was carried out using PBMCs or T cells enriched from blood (not recorded which). The CDR3 coding sequence is TGTGCCAGCTCACCAGTGGGGGCCGATGGCTACACCTTC. Protein: CASSPVGADGYTF.